This is a list of T cell receptor beta chains from one sample in a study of blood T cells in healthy people across ages. TCRdb re-called the 5' RACE reads through MiXCR, storing one row per CDR3 protein. The top ten clones hold under 30% of a sample with 1.8 million or so distinct CDR3 sequences, around 40% of them seen once. The sequenced material came from blood. Receptors were obtained from a human donor in good health. CDR3s include the opening cysteine and the closing phenylalanine or tryptophan. D genes are given only for firm matches. Part of the rows lack a size; the others show once, few, many or a class for expanded clones.

clone_size | d_call | j_call | v_call | cdr3_nt | cdr3_aa
few | TRBD2 | TRBJ2-3 | TRBV4-1 | TGCGCCAGCAGCCCAATAGCGGGGGGGGGCACAGATACGCAGTATTTT | CASSPIAGGGTDTQYF
- | TRBD1 | TRBJ2-5 | TRBV7-9 | TGTGCCAGCACTCAAACAGGGGGAGAAGAGACCCAGTACTTC | CASTQTGGEETQYF
few | - | TRBJ1-2 | TRBV7-3 | TGTGCCAGCAGCCCCGGGACCCAAGATGGCTACACCTTC | CASSPGTQDGYTF
- | - | TRBJ2-1 | TRBV29-1 | TGCAGCGTTGAGGGGAGGAATGAGCAGTTCTTC | CSVEGRNEQFF
few | TRBD1 | TRBJ1-4 | TRBV2 | TGTGCCAGCAGGGTAGGACAGGGGGCAACTAATGAAAAACTGTTTTTT | CASRVGQGATNEKLFF
- | - | TRBJ1-5 | TRBV27 | TGTGCCAGCAGAAACAAGTACAGCAATCGGCCCCAGCATTTT | CASRNKYSNRPQHF
few | - | TRBJ1-2 | TRBV12-3/TRBV12-4 | TGTGCCAGCAGCCCCCTGAGGGGGGCAGAAGACTATGGCTACACCTTC | CASSPLRGAEDYGYTF
many | - | TRBJ2-6 | TRBV28 | TGCGCCAGCAGCTCCGGACGCTCTGGGGCCAACGTCCTGACTTTC | CASSSGRSGANVLTF
few | - | TRBJ1-2 | TRBV7-8 | TGTGCCAGCAGCTTAGACCGGGACCCTAACTATGACTACACCTTC | CASSLDRDPNYDYTF
few | - | TRBJ2-7 | TRBV12-3/TRBV12-4 | TGTGCCAGCAGTTTCCGACCTTCGATTTACGAGCAGTACTTC | CASSFRPSIYEQYF
- | - | TRBJ2-4 | TRBV7-9 | TGTGCCAGCAGCTTAGTGAGAGAAAACATTCAGTACTTC | CASSLVRENIQYF
many | - | TRBJ2-5 | TRBV20-1 | TGCAGTGCTAGAACGGGGCGAGAGATGGAGACCCAGTACTTC | CSARTGREMETQYF
few | TRBD1 | TRBJ2-7 | TRBV7-8 | TGTGCCAGCAGCGAAAGCCCCATCCGGGACAGTACCTACGAGCAGTACTTC | CASSESPIRDSTYEQYF
- | - | TRBJ2-1 | TRBV7-2 | TGTGCCAGCAGCTTAGGCCCGGGGAGTGGGTACAATGAGCAGTTCTTC | CASSLGPGSGYNEQFF
- | - | TRBJ2-3 | TRBV20-1 | TGCAGTGCTGGGGGCAGGGTACCTAATACGCAGTATTTT | CSAGGRVPNTQYF
- | - | TRBJ1-1 | TRBV18 | TGTGCCAGCTCACCACGAGGAGTAGACACTGAAGCTTTCTTT | CASSPRGVDTEAFF
few | - | TRBJ2-3 | TRBV7-9 | TGTGCCAGCAGCTTCCTCCCAGGGGAGTCGTCAGATACGCAGTATTTT | CASSFLPGESSDTQYF
- | - | TRBJ1-6 | TRBV20-1 | TGCAGTGCTAGCTACCCCGCGTGGAGGGAGAATTCACCCCTCCACTTT | CSASYPAWRENSPLHF
- | - | TRBJ2-7 | TRBV7-2 | TGTGCCAGCAGCCCCAATTGGGACCAGCAGTACTTC | CASSPNWDQQYF
- | TRBD2 | TRBJ2-3 | TRBV20-1 | TGCAGTGCTACGGCTAGCGGGGGTCACACAGATACGCAGTATTTT | CSATASGGHTDTQYF
- | - | TRBJ2-1 | TRBV5-1 | TGCGCCAGCAACGAGGGGGGCACGCCCCAGTTCTTC | CASNEGGTPQFF
- | TRBD1 | TRBJ2-7 | TRBV2 | TGTGCCGGCAGTGTGGAACAGGGGGGCGAGCAGTACTTC | CAGSVEQGGEQYF
once | TRBD1 | TRBJ2-2 | TRBV20-1 | TGCAGTGCTACCGACAGGGTTACCGGGGAGCTGTTTTTT | CSATDRVTGELFF
few | TRBD2 | TRBJ2-1 | TRBV4-3 | TGCGCCAGCAGCCAGGAAAGCGGGGGGGAGCAGTTCTTC | CASSQESGGEQFF
- | - | TRBJ2-5 | TRBV28 | TGTGCCAGCACTCTTGGGGAGACTTGGGGGCAAGAGACCCAGTACTTC | CASTLGETWGQETQYF
- | - | TRBJ2-1 | TRBV10-3 | TGTGCCATCAGGGAGGGGGAGGCCAATGAGCAGTTCTTC | CAIREGEANEQFF
few | TRBD1 | TRBJ2-7 | TRBV13 | TGTGCCAGCAGCTACGGGACAGGGGTTAACGAGCAGTACTTC | CASSYGTGVNEQYF
once | TRBD1 | TRBJ2-2 | TRBV29-1 | TGCAGCGCTAGGCAGGGGGCCGGGGAGCTGTTTTTT | CSARQGAGELFF
- | - | TRBJ1-1 | TRBV6-6 | TGTGCCAGCACCTTACAGGCGAACACTGAAGCTTTCTTT | CASTLQANTEAFF
few | - | TRBJ2-3 | TRBV10-2 | TGCGCCAGCAAAGTCGGCGGGGACACAGATACGCAGTATTTT | CASKVGGDTDTQYF
- | TRBD1 | TRBJ1-4 | TRBV12-3/TRBV12-4 | TGTGCCAGCAGTCCCTGGACAGGGGCTGGGGAAAAACTGTTTTTT | CASSPWTGAGEKLFF
- | - | TRBJ1-1 | TRBV7-8 | TGTGCCAGCAGCTTTGGAGGGGTCACTGAAGCTTTCTTT | CASSFGGVTEAFF
few | TRBD2 | TRBJ2-5 | TRBV2 | TGTGCCAGCAGGATAGCGGGCGAGACCCAGTACTTC | CASRIAGETQYF
few | - | TRBJ2-1 | TRBV12-3/TRBV12-4 | TGTGCCAGCAGTTTGATTCTCGCGGGGACGTACAATGAGCAGTTCTTC | CASSLILAGTYNEQFF
- | - | TRBJ2-1 | TRBV7-9 | TGTGCCAGCAACCCCCAACCACATGAGCAGTTCTTC | CASNPQPHEQFF
few | - | TRBJ2-3 | TRBV20-1 | TGCAGTGCCGCGACGTGGACGTTGGGGTCAGATACGCAGTATTTT | CSAATWTLGSDTQYF
- | - | TRBJ2-6 | TRBV6-6 | TGTGCCAGCAGTTACGGCGACACGGACTCTGGGGCCAACGTCCTGACTTTC | CASSYGDTDSGANVLTF
- | - | TRBJ1-2 | TRBV9 | TGTGCCAGCAGCACTCACGCTAACTATGGCTACACCTTC | CASSTHANYGYTF
- | TRBD2 | TRBJ2-1 | TRBV11-3 | TGTGCCAGCAACAGGCGGGGGGCGGAAAATGAGCAGTTCTTC | CASNRRGAENEQFF
- | TRBD2 | TRBJ2-3 | TRBV5-1 | TGCGCCAGCAGCTTGGATGGGGCGGGGGTCCCAGATACGCAGTATTTT | CASSLDGAGVPDTQYF
- | - | TRBJ2-3 | TRBV10-3 | TGTGCCATCAGTGAGGGAGGAGGAAGAACGCAGTATTTT | CAISEGGGRTQYF
few | - | TRBJ2-7 | TRBV28 | TGTGCCAGCAGTTCCCCAGACAGGTTCTACGAGCAGTACTTC | CASSSPDRFYEQYF
- | - | TRBJ1-5 | TRBV28 | TGTGCCAGCAGTTTTGTGGGAGTCGGTCAGCCCCAGCATTTT | CASSFVGVGQPQHF
few | TRBD1 | TRBJ1-5 | TRBV27 | TGTGCCAGCAGTTTTTTGACAGGGAGCAATCAGCCCCAGCATTTT | CASSFLTGSNQPQHF
- | - | TRBJ2-1 | TRBV5-1 | TGCGCCAGCAAGGTTTGGGGGGCCTACAATGAGCAGTTCTTC | CASKVWGAYNEQFF
- | - | TRBJ2-7 | TRBV6-1 | TGTGCCAGCAGTGACATGACAGACTACGAGCAGTACTTC | CASSDMTDYEQYF
few | TRBD2 | TRBJ2-1 | TRBV12-3/TRBV12-4 | TGTGCCATCTCCTGGACTAGCGGGGTGGGGGAGCAGTTCTTC | CAISWTSGVGEQFF
few | TRBD1 | TRBJ1-5 | TRBV7-2 | TGTGCCAGCAGCCGCGGGACAGTCAATCAGCCCCAGCATTTT | CASSRGTVNQPQHF
- | TRBD1 | TRBJ2-7 | TRBV6-6 | TGTGCCAGCGGTGGACAGGGCGCCTACGAGCAGTACTTC | CASGGQGAYEQYF
- | TRBD1 | TRBJ1-5 | TRBV7-2 | TGTGCCAGCAGCGTTCGGACAGGGGCACCCAATCAGCCCCAGCATTTT | CASSVRTGAPNQPQHF
- | - | TRBJ2-7 | TRBV21-1 | TGTGCCAGCAGCAAAGTGATTCTTCCAGGGGACCCCCAAGATACCTACGAGCAGTACTTC | CASSKVILPGDPQDTYEQYF
few | TRBD1 | TRBJ2-1 | TRBV12-3/TRBV12-4 | TGTGCCAGCAGTTTCCCGAGACAGGGGGTATCCTACAATGAGCAGTTCTTC | CASSFPRQGVSYNEQFF
few | - | TRBJ2-7 | TRBV7-2 | TGTGCCAGCAGCTCTCTACTTAGCGGCAACTACGAGCAGTACTTC | CASSSLLSGNYEQYF
- | - | TRBJ2-2 | TRBV20-1 | TGCAGTGCTAGAAAACAGGGTTTTAAGAACACCGGGGAGCTGTTTTTT | CSARKQGFKNTGELFF
- | - | TRBJ2-7 | TRBV7-2 | TGTGCCAGCAGCGGATTATATGGGACATTAAGCTACGAGCAGTACTTC | CASSGLYGTLSYEQYF